The clone carrying this TCR beta chain showed up many times. What it binds is unknown. Indicated treatment: randomized to nivolumab then ipilimumab (arm A) or the reverse (arm B). None of the patients previously received DNA-damaging chemotherapy. This entry comes from a study of sequential checkpoint blockade in melanoma. Overall study context: After both sequences, patients received maintenance nivolumab.

Overall study findings and caveats: For nivolumab-first patients, baseline tumor clonality was associated with response.

Profiled with immunoSEQ multiplex PCR; TCRdb holds only in-frame clones, not every one. The data contain some 5,600 clones, about 20% of them seen just once; the ten biggest clones take up roughly 20%. This TCR came from a human donor with melanoma. The input for sequencing was tumor tissue (inferred from file names), taken from a patient given nivolumab and ipilimumab in sequence.

The CDR3 is CASSLIFSQYNEQFF. DNA of the CDR3: TGTGCCAGCAGCTTAATATTTAGCCAATACAATGAGCAGTTCTTC. The chain carries TRBV11-3 and TRBJ2-1; D is unclear. The V gene's germline CDR1 is SGHNT and CDR2 YENEEA. Deletions cut 2 bases from V and 4 bases from J, with 12 bases between. CDR3 length: 15 amino acids.